Reported below is one TCR beta chain. The data originate from a study of blood T cell repertoires in COVID-19. Study-level background: The United States, Italy and Spain were the sources of the acute and convalescent COVID-19 samples. Sources were T cells, B-cell-depleted T cells, or PBMCs; the material itself was cDNA or gDNA.

V was cut by 1 base and J by 2 bases, with 6 bases left in between. Germline V gives CDR1 KGHDR, CDR2 SFDVKD. This CDR3 is built from 14 residues. Original methodology: Reference gene primer amplification yielded estimated nucleated cell counts. The repertoire was sequenced with immunoSEQ multiplex PCR; TCRdb's copy has only in-frame clones and lacks some. V and J calls and clone size come straight from that table; D and trimming were deduced from the DNA. Of about 170,000 clones in the sample, roughly nine tenths were seen once. The material sequenced was peripheral blood. The chain has TRBV24-1 and TRBJ2-3; D not certain. The TCR originated in a woman of 80 years or more in a cohort sampled during active or convalescent COVID-19. In nucleotides, the CDR3 is TGTGCCACCAGTGATTTCCCAGACACAGATACGCAGTATTTT. It specifies CATSDFPDTDTQYF.